Detailed here is one TCR beta chain. This entry belongs to a study of blood T cell repertoires in COVID-19. Study in general: The United States, Italy and Spain were the sources of the acute and convalescent COVID-19 samples.

How the authors handled the data: By means of reference gene primer amplification, nucleated cell counts were estimated. Produced via immunoSEQ multiplex PCR; TCRdb's table is partial and in-frame only. V and J calls and clone size are copied from that table; D and trimming were computed from the DNA. This table holds 310,000 or so clones, more than 85% found once. This CDR3 contains 16 residues. Germline trimming cut 4 bases from V and 3 bases from J; bases unmatched to any gene: 7. Germline CDR1 is LGHDT and CDR2 is YNNKEL (reference sequence). This chain joins TRBV3-1 (or the pseudogene TRBV3-2) and TRBJ2-7; 12 nucleotides agree with TRBD1. Sequencing used peripheral blood. The TCR comes from a man between 65 and 80 years old with acute or convalescent COVID-19. Written as DNA, the CDR3 is TGTGCCAGCAGCCCGGGGGGACAGGGGGCTTACTACGAGCAGTACTTC. Its translation: CASSPGGQGAYYEQYF.